What follows are 24 T cell receptor beta chains derived from one specimen sequenced in a study of T cells in Graves' hyperthyroidism and ophthalmopathy. There were TCR beta CDR3 regions amplified from RNA transcripts. Primed by the HTBI set, a first-round RT-PCR was run on the TCR CDR3. TCRdb re-derived calls from the multiplex PCR reads in MiXCR, one entry per CDR3 protein. The table lists about 640,000 distinct CDR3 sequences, around 20% of them singletons. Sequencing was performed on blood. These receptors were obtained from a man between 25 and 39 years old with Graves' ophthalmopathy.

In its sample, this clonotype was seen many times. The chain recombines TRBV11-2 with TRBJ1-1, with TRBD1 as a possible D gene (6 bases). Germline V gene sequence: CDR1 SGHAT, CDR2 FQNNGV. The CDR3 runs 12 residues. Trimming shortened V by 5 bases and J by 7 bases, and 11 bases separated the two germline ends. The CDR3 loop is CASSRDRREAFF. The CDR3 DNA reads as TGTGCCAGCAGCCGAGACAGGCGTGAAGCTTTCTTT.

The genes are TRBV5-1 and TRBJ2-1, with 10 bases matching TRBD1. Unmatched junction bases numbered 6, after V lost 5 bases and J lost 10 bases. The germline V gene has CDR1 SGHRS and CDR2 YFSETQ. The CDR3 is 13 amino acids. CDR3 sequence reads: CASRTGGGPEQFF. CDR3 sequence (DNA): TGCGCCAGCAGGACAGGGGGCGGCCCAGAGCAGTTCTTC.

This clonotype has more than one count but fewer than ten. V gene TRBV4-1 combines with J gene TRBJ2-3; possibly TRBD2 for D (5 bases). V lost 1 base to trimming and J lost 4 bases, with 12 bases between them. This CDR3 contains 15 residues. Germline CDR1 MGHRA, CDR2 YSYEKL. CDR3 amino acids: CASSQVGIGADTQYF. CDR3 coding DNA: TGCGCCAGCAGCCAAGTGGGGATCGGGGCAGATACGCAGTATTTT.

The chain carries TRBV7-8 and TRBJ2-7, with 10 nucleotides matching TRBD2. J was trimmed by 5 bases and V by 1 base; bases with no gene match: 14. This CDR3 comprises 18 residues. Germline CDR1 SGHVS, CDR2 FQNEAQ. CDR3 sequence: CASSLEAASGSLGHEQYF. The CDR3 DNA reads as TGTGCCAGCAGCTTAGAGGCGGCTAGCGGGAGCCTCGGCCACGAGCAGTACTTC.

This sequence joins TRBV5-1 and TRBJ1-3; D unresolved. Per the germline V gene, CDR1 is SGHRS and CDR2 is YFSETQ. The CDR3 is 15 residues long. The V end was cut by 0 bases, the J end by 1 base, with 8 bases between. DNA of the CDR3: TGCGCCAGCAGCTTGGCCGGAGGGTCTGGAAACACCATATATTTT. Amino acids: CASSLAGGSGNTIYF.

There are many counts of this clonotype. The chain combines TRBV5-4 with TRBJ2-7, with D unresolved. V lost 3 bases, J lost 2 bases, and 12 bases lay in between. The CDR3 consists of 14 residues. Germline V gene data show CDR1 as SGHNT and CDR2 as YYREEE (reference sequence). The CDR3: CASSSLNTPYEQYF. The CDR3 region has the DNA TGTGCCAGCAGCTCCCTCAATACCCCCTACGAGCAGTACTTC.

This clonotype appeared a few times. The gene calls are TRBV20-1 and TRBJ2-7, with 11 bases identical to TRBD2. CDR1 and CDR2 (germline): DFQATT, SNEGSKA (reference sequence). The CDR3 is 13 residues long. V shed 4 bases and J 5 bases; nucleotides not matched to a gene: 4. In DNA, the CDR3 is TGCAGTGCTACTAGCGGGAGGAACAACGAGCAGTACTTC. This gives the protein CSATSGRNNEQYF.

This clonotype was seen only a few times. The V gene is TRBV5-1, the J gene TRBJ2-7; 12 bases are shared with TRBD2. The J segment lost 0 bases and the V segment lost 3 bases, leaving 4 bases of the junction unmatched. The CDR3 has 16 amino acids. Per the germline V gene, CDR1 is SGHRS and CDR2 is YFSETQ. Here the CDR3 reads CASSWTSGMSSYEQYF. The CDR3 DNA sequence: TGCGCCAGCAGCTGGACTAGCGGGATGAGCTCCTACGAGCAGTACTTC. Drawing the rest from reference TRBV5-1 and TRBJ2-7, the complete variable domain is KAGVTQTPRYLIKTRGQQVTLSCSPISGHRSVSWYQQTPGQGLQFLFEYFSETQRNKGNFPGRFSGRQFSNSRSEMNVSTLELGDSALYLCASSWTSGMSSYEQYFGPGTRLTVT.

This sequence joins TRBV20-1 and TRBJ2-7; possibly TRBD2 for D (6 bases). The CDR3 is 15 amino acids. Germline V lookup: CDR1 DFQATT, CDR2 SNEGSKA (reference sequence). The V and J ends lost 6 bases and 0 bases respectively, with 18 bases between them. DNA of the CDR3: TGCAGTGCCACGGCCCGGGAGATAAGCTCCTACGAGCAGTACTTC. Translated, it gives CSATAREISSYEQYF.

The V and J genes are TRBV6-1 and TRBJ2-7; 9 bases are shared with TRBD1. Germline-derived CDR1 and CDR2 are MNHNS and SASEGT. With 2 bases clipped from V and 3 bases from J, the junction kept 5 bases outside the gene matches. The CDR3 runs 15 residues. As DNA, the CDR3 is TGTGCCAGCAGTGAATATTGGGGACAGGGCTACGAGCAGTACTTC. This gives the protein CASSEYWGQGYEQYF.

This clonotype has just a few counts. This chain links TRBV7-9 with TRBJ2-3; 8 bases align to TRBD2. J gave up 2 bases and V 4 bases, and 8 bases lay outside the gene matches. Germline V gene data show CDR1 as SEHNR and CDR2 as FQNEAQ (reference sequence). The CDR3 loop spans 16 amino acids. CDR3 residues: CASSYPGTRTTDTQYF. The DNA for the CDR3 is TGTGCCAGCAGCTATCCCGGGACTAGGACCACAGATACGCAGTATTTT.

The chain has TRBV7-9 and TRBJ2-7; 8 bases map to TRBD2. V shed 5 bases, J shed 1 base, and the junction held 7 bases outside the gene matches. This CDR3 spans 15 amino acids. From germline, CDR1 is SEHNR and CDR2 FQNEAQ (reference sequence). CDR3 protein: CASSSTSGESYEQYF. For the CDR3, the DNA is TGTGCCAGCAGCAGTACTAGCGGAGAATCCTACGAGCAGTACTTC.

The chain is built from TRBV6-5 and TRBJ2-5; perhaps TRBD1 as D (7 bases). Trimming pared 2 bases from V and 7 bases from J, leaving 8 bases between. CDR1 is MNHEY and CDR2 is SVGAGI in the germline V gene. The CDR3 consists of 12 residues. CDR3 amino acids: CASSYQGGTQYF. The DNA for the CDR3 is TGTGCCAGCAGTTACCAGGGGGGGACCCAGTACTTC.

The chain couples TRBV15 to TRBJ1-6; 8 bases line up with TRBD1. The length of the CDR3 is 14 residues. Per germline, CDR1 LNHNV and CDR2 YYDKDF (reference sequence). J was trimmed by 10 bases and V by 5 bases; bases with no gene match: 7. The CDR3 sequence is CATSDGQGGSPLHF. Written as DNA, the CDR3 is TGTGCCACCAGCGATGGACAGGGAGGATCACCCCTCCACTTT.

This clonotype was seen many times. The CDR3 region is CASSLFLRGMNTEAFF. In DNA, the CDR3 is TGTGCCAGCAGCTTATTCTTGCGGGGTATGAACACTGAAGCTTTCTTT. The chain carries TRBV11-2 and TRBJ1-1, with D hard to call. Looked up from germline, CDR1 is SGHAT and CDR2 is FQNNGV. CDR3 size: 16 residues. V gave up 2 bases and J gave up 0 bases, with 13 bases separating them.

This clonotype was recorded many times. The chain uses TRBV20-1 and TRBJ2-1, with 7 nucleotides matching TRBD2. V lost 3 bases to trimming and J lost 4 bases; unmatched junction nucleotides: 9. Germline values: CDR1 DFQATT, CDR2 SNEGSKA (reference sequence). This CDR3 is built from 15 residues. In nucleotides, the CDR3 is TGCAGTGCTAGTCCGTGGGCGGGGGATTACAATGAGCAGTTCTTC. It translates to CSASPWAGDYNEQFF.

This sequence joins TRBV27 and TRBJ1-6; TRBD1 agrees at 7 bases. Trimming cost V 6 bases and J 4 bases; bases outside gene matches: 0. The CDR3 is made up of 13 amino acids. Germline CDR1 reads MNHEY; CDR2 reads SMNVEV (reference sequence). The CDR3 sequence is CASRGQYNSPLHF. Written as DNA, the CDR3 is TGTGCCAGCAGGGGACAGTATAATTCACCCCTCCACTTT.

This clonotype was recorded at least ten times. The gene calls are TRBV7-9 and TRBJ2-1; TRBD2 might be the D (6 bases). V lost 4 bases to trimming and J lost 3 bases, with 10 bases between them. There are 14 residues in the CDR3. Per the germline V gene, CDR1 is SEHNR and CDR2 is FQNEAQ (reference sequence). This CDR3 reads CASSYGTYYNEQFF. The CDR3 DNA reads TGTGCCAGCAGCTATGGGACTTACTACAATGAGCAGTTCTTC.

This sequence joins TRBV4-2 and TRBJ1-2; no clear D gene. V was cut by 2 bases and J by 0 bases, with 22 bases left in between. The CDR3 extends over 19 amino acids. Per germline, CDR1 LGHNA and CDR2 YNFKEQ. CDR3 in DNA: TGTGCCAGCAGCCAAACGGCGGAGAGGGCCTCGCTCACTAACTATGGCTACACCTTC. Residues: CASSQTAERASLTNYGYTF.

This clonotype has more than one count but fewer than ten. The chain is built from TRBV6-2 or TRBV6-3 and TRBJ2-3, with a weak D call TRBD1 (5 bases). Germline CDR1 is MNHEY and CDR2 is SVGEGT. Trimming pared 0 bases from V and 3 bases from J, leaving 7 bases between. This CDR3 region has 14 residues. Here the CDR3 DNA reads TGTGCCAGCAGTTACTCGAAGGGGACAGATACGCAGTATTTT. Protein product: CASSYSKGTDTQYF.

V and J are TRBV7-9 and TRBJ2-2; D call uncertain. V gave up 4 bases and J gave up 4 bases, with 13 bases separating them. CDR3 length: 15 amino acids. Germline V gene sequence: CDR1 SEHNR, CDR2 FQNEAQ (reference sequence). The CDR3 spells CASSSSIVGTGELFF. DNA for the CDR3: TGTGCCAGCAGCTCTTCGATCGTTGGCACCGGGGAGCTGTTTTTT.

The chain recombines TRBV10-3 with TRBJ2-7; 9 nucleotides match TRBD1. This CDR3 region has 15 residues. The germline V gene encodes CDR1 ENHRY and CDR2 SYGVKD. J gave up 2 bases and V 6 bases, and 8 bases lay outside the gene matches. The CDR3 here is CAISTPGQGTYEQYF. CDR3 coding DNA: TGTGCCATCAGCACCCCGGGACAGGGAACCTACGAGCAGTACTTC.

This clonotype has a handful of counts. V and J are TRBV7-9 and TRBJ1-5; D perhaps matches TRBD1 (6 bases). The V end lost 5 bases, the J end lost 0 bases, and 14 bases lay between the germline ends. This CDR3 spans 16 amino acids. Germline CDR1 SEHNR, CDR2 FQNEAQ (reference sequence). The DNA of the CDR3 is TGTGCCAGCAGCCGGGGGGGCGGGAGTAGCAATCAGCCCCAGCATTTT. Translated, it gives CASSRGGGSSNQPQHF.

To note about this clonotype: This may arise from a read error, as a much more abundant clone is one base away. This chain uses TRBV28 with TRBJ1-1; 7 bases fit TRBD1. V lost 2 bases to trimming and J lost 8 bases; unmatched junction nucleotides: 8. Germline CDR1 is MDHEN and CDR2 is SYDVKM. The CDR3 totals 14 residues. The CDR3 reads CASSLHLQGPEAFF. As DNA, the CDR3 is TGTGCCAGCAGTTTACATCTACAGGGGCCGGAAGCTTTCTTT.